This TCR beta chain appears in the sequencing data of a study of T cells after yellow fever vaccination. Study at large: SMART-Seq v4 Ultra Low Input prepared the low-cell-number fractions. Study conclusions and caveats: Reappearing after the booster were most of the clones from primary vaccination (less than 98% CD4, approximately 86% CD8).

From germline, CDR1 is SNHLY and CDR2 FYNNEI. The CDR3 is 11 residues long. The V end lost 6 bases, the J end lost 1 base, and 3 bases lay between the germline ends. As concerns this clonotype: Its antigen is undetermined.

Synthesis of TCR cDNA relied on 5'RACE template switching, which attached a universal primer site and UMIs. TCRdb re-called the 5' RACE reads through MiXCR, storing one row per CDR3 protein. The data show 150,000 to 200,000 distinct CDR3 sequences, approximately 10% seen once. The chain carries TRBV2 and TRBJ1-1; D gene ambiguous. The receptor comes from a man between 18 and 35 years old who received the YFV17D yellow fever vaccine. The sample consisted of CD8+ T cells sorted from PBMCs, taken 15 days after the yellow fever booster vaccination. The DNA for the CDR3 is TGTGCCAGCAGGGAGAACACTGAAGCTTTCTTT. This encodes CASRENTEAFF.